The 27 T cell receptor beta chains presented below share a single source sample, sequenced in a study of beta chain features in type 1 diabetes. The authors reverse transcribed all of the isolated RNA, so sequencing captured expressed TCRB transcripts. Profiled with immunoSEQ multiplex PCR; TCRdb holds only in-frame clones, not every one. Of about 320,000 clones listed, about 15% were seen once; the top ten hold around 7%. The sequenced material came from central memory CD4+ T cells from blood. Receptors were obtained from a man aged 30 to 39 in good health.

The chain combines TRBV9 with TRBJ1-1; D is uncertain. The V gene lost 4 bases and the J gene lost 1 base, with 8 bases spanning the gap. Per germline, CDR1 SGDLS and CDR2 YYNGEE. This CDR3 spans 13 amino acids. DNA for the CDR3: TGTGCCAGCAGCACCCGCGGGAACACTGAAGCTTTCTTT. Residues: CASSTRGNTEAFF.

With respect to this clone: This CDR3 is also generated by other DNA sequences in the sample. The chain recombines TRBV7-6 with TRBJ1-1, with unresolved D. Germline CDR1 SGHVS, CDR2 FNYEAQ. The CDR3 consists of 14 residues. The V end was cut by 1 base, the J end by 2 bases, with 8 bases between. The CDR3 nucleotides read TGTGCCAGCAGCTTAGATATATCTAACACTGAAGCTTTCTTT. It translates to CASSLDISNTEAFF.

A few counts support this clone. The V and J genes are TRBV7-2 and TRBJ2-5, with D unresolved. Germline values: CDR1 SGHTA, CDR2 FQGNSA. The germline V and J ends were trimmed by 5 bases and 4 bases, with 11 bases remaining between them. This CDR3 is built from 13 residues. The CDR3 bases are TGTGCCAGCAGCCCTACTCACGGAGAGACCCAGTACTTC. Translated, it gives CASSPTHGETQYF.

This clone showed up just a few times. The rearrangement joins TRBV7-4 to TRBJ2-5, with TRBD1 identical over 11 bases. Trimming cost V 2 bases and J 3 bases; bases outside gene matches: 2. The germline V gene encodes CDR1 SGHVT and CDR2 SQSDAQ. The CDR3 consists of 15 residues. The CDR3 DNA is TGTGCCAGCAGCTTAAGGGACAGGGGGAAAGAGACCCAGTACTTC. This sequence encodes CASSLRDRGKETQYF.

This clone was seen only a few times. The chain couples TRBV5-1 to TRBJ2-5; TRBD1 might be the D (5 bases). CDR1 is SGHRS, CDR2 YFSETQ, per germline. The CDR3 is 15 residues long. The V end was cut by 0 bases, the J end by 5 bases, with 14 bases between. CDR3 sequence: CASSLGLTGLETQYF. CDR3 nucleotide sequence: TGCGCCAGCAGCTTGGGCCTTACAGGTCTGGAGACCCAGTACTTC.

The rearrangement uses TRBV5-8 and TRBJ2-1, with 8 bases that match TRBD2. Germline V gives CDR1 SGHTS, CDR2 YDEGEE. This CDR3 is 18 amino acids long. V trimming: 2 bases; J trimming: 0 bases; junction bases outside the gene matches: 10. The CDR3 sequence: CASSFTATSVSSYNEQFF. CDR3 bases: TGTGCCAGCAGCTTTACTGCGACTAGCGTTAGCTCCTACAATGAGCAGTTCTTC.

CDR3: CAISDPGQSGSYEQYF. In DNA, the CDR3 is TGTGCCATCAGTGACCCGGGACAATCGGGTTCCTACGAGCAGTACTTC. V and J are TRBV10-3 and TRBJ2-7; D might be TRBD1 (6 bases). Trimming left V 3 bases short and J 1 base short, with 16 bases between. Germline V CDR1 and CDR2: ENHRY, SYGVKD. The length of the CDR3 is 16 residues.

The chain employs TRBV6-5 and TRBJ1-6; 7 bases are shared with TRBD1. V shed 7 bases, J shed 5 bases, and the junction held 8 bases outside the gene matches. The length of the CDR3 is 15 residues. CDR1 MNHEY and CDR2 SVGAGI come from the germline V gene. This CDR3 is CASTIQGTHNSPLHF. The CDR3 DNA reads TGTGCCAGCACGATACAGGGGACCCATAATTCACCCCTCCACTTT.

J is TRBJ2-6 and V is TRBV11-3; D remains ambiguous. Trimming removed 5 bases from V and 0 bases from J, with 11 bases in between. CDR1 is SGHNT, CDR2 YENEEA, per germline. The CDR3 is 16 residues long. The CDR3 loop is CASSPGPSSGANVLTF. The CDR3 DNA reads TGTGCCAGCAGCCCTGGGCCCAGCTCTGGGGCCAACGTCCTGACTTTC. Supplemented by reference TRBV11-3 and TRBJ2-6, the full variable domain reads EAGVVQSPRYKIIEKKQPVAFWCNPISGHNTLYWYLQNLGQGPELLIRYENEEAVDDSQLPKDRFSAERLKGVDSTLKIQPAELGDSAVYLCASSPGPSSGANVLTFGAGSRLTVL.

This clone has just a few counts. The chain has TRBV6-6 and TRBJ1-1, with TRBD1 as a possible D gene (6 bases). V was trimmed by 7 bases and J by 1 base, leaving 13 bases between them. Looked up from germline, CDR1 is MNHNY and CDR2 is SVGAGI (reference sequence). The CDR3 has 14 residues. The CDR3 sequence: CASIHRVGNTEAFF. The CDR3 nucleotides are TGTGCCAGCATCCACAGGGTCGGGAACACTGAAGCTTTCTTT.

The chain employs TRBV6-5 and TRBJ2-7, with 9 bases matching TRBD2. This CDR3 spans 14 amino acids. Germline CDR1 MNHEY, CDR2 SVGAGI. The trim removed 6 bases at V and 4 bases at J, leaving 7 bases unmatched. The CDR3 loop is CASRTTSGVYEQYV. DNA for the CDR3: TGTGCCAGCAGGACGACTAGCGGTGTATACGAGCAGTACGTC.

This clone showed up just a few times. J is TRBJ2-7 and V is TRBV7-9, with a weak D call TRBD2 (6 bases). The CDR3 is made up of 14 amino acids. V lost 7 bases and J lost 3, with 16 bases in between. The germline V gene encodes CDR1 SEHNR and CDR2 FQNEAQ (reference sequence). This CDR3 reads CASNRLGTLYEQYF. DNA of the CDR3: TGTGCCAGCAACCGACTAGGCACCCTCTACGAGCAGTACTTC.

The chain employs TRBV9 and TRBJ2-5; D tentatively fits TRBD1 or TRBD2 (5 bases each). The CDR3 is 14 amino acids. Trimming took off 0 bases at V and 3 bases at J, with 9 bases between the two ends. The V gene's germline CDR1 is SGDLS and CDR2 YYNGEE. CDR3 protein: CASSVGDQKETQYF. CDR3 in DNA: TGTGCCAGCAGCGTAGGGGACCAAAAAGAGACCCAGTACTTC.

Notes on this clone: The sample carries other DNA sequences with the same CDR3. V gene TRBV7-6 combines with J gene TRBJ1-4, with D possibly TRBD1 on 6 matching bases. This CDR3 has 15 amino acids. The germline CDR1 and CDR2 sequences are SGHVS and FNYEAQ. The V end lost 5 bases, the J end lost 5 bases, and 15 bases lay between the germline ends. CDR3 amino acids: CASSPRGGLNEKLFF. CDR3 DNA sequence: TGTGCCAGCAGCCCGAGGGGGGGATTAAATGAAAAACTGTTTTTT.

In its sample, this clone was seen a few times. The chain couples TRBV6-5 to TRBJ1-5; the D gene is possibly TRBD1 (5 bases). CDR1 and CDR2 (germline): MNHEY, SVGAGI. V was pared by 0 bases and J by 4 bases, with 7 bases between. The CDR3 covers 14 residues. The DNA for the CDR3 is TGTGCCAGCAGTTACTCGGCAGGGAATCAGCCCCAGCATTTT. This encodes CASSYSAGNQPQHF.

The chain employs TRBV9 and TRBJ2-3; D possibly corresponds to TRBD2 (7 bases). This CDR3 has 15 amino acids. Germline V gives CDR1 SGDLS, CDR2 YYNGEE. Trimming removed 4 bases from V and 0 bases from J, with 12 bases in between. CDR3 residues: CASSPRGASTDTQYF. CDR3 coding DNA: TGTGCCAGCAGCCCACGGGGGGCTAGCACAGATACGCAGTATTTT.

This clone was counted at least ten times. J is TRBJ1-2 and V is TRBV14; unclear D gene. The CDR3 length is 15 residues. CDR1 and CDR2 (germline): SGHDN, FVKESK. Trimming removed 0 bases from V and 6 bases from J, with 14 bases in between. CDR3 loop: CASSQDVGMEDGYTF. The CDR3 DNA follows: TGTGCCAGCAGCCAAGACGTTGGGATGGAGGATGGCTACACCTTC.

The chain couples TRBV19 to TRBJ2-1; 9 bases agree with TRBD2. J was trimmed by 5 bases and V by 7 bases; bases with no gene match: 9. This CDR3 is 15 amino acids long. Germline V gene sequence: CDR1 LNHDA, CDR2 SQIVND (reference sequence). CDR3 amino acids: CASTPSGLAHNEQFF. CDR3 in DNA: TGTGCCAGTACCCCATCGGGACTAGCCCACAATGAGCAGTTCTTC.

This clone was detected a few times. The gene calls are TRBV2 and TRBJ2-3; D perhaps matches TRBD2 (6 bases). The CDR3 totals 14 residues. CDR1 and CDR2 (germline): SNHLY, FYNNEI. V was clipped by 8 bases and J by 6 bases, with 18 bases between them. The CDR3 nucleotides are TGTGCCAGCCCAAGGGAACTAGCAACGGATACGCAGTATTTT. Residues: CASPRELATDTQYF.

This clone was detected a few times. This chain joins TRBV19 and TRBJ1-3; D might be TRBD1 (6 bases). Trimming stripped 8 bases from V and 0 bases from J, with 11 bases between. The germline V gene encodes CDR1 LNHDA and CDR2 SQIVND (reference sequence). The CDR3 is 14 amino acids. CDR3 region: CASATGYSGNTIYF. The CDR3 region has the DNA TGTGCCAGTGCAACAGGGTACTCTGGAAACACCATATATTTT.

A few counts support this clone. The chain joins TRBV10-2 to TRBJ1-2; no clear D. The CDR3 has 12 residues. Trimming left V 6 bases short and J 4 bases short, with 9 bases between. Germline lookup yields CDR1 WSHSY and CDR2 SAAADI. The CDR3 coding sequence is TGCGCCAGCAGGACTGACGCCTATGGCTACACCTTC. Translating it yields CASRTDAYGYTF.

The V call is TRBV7-3, the J call TRBJ1-2; D unclear. CDR3 length equals 14 residues. Between the trimmed V and J ends, which lost 8 bases and 2 bases, there was a span of 15 bases. Germline CDR1 SGHTA, CDR2 FQGTGA. The CDR3 DNA reads TGTGCCAGCCGGCCGGGCGGCACCAACTATGGCTACACCTTC. This encodes CASRPGGTNYGYTF.

This clone was recorded once. This rearrangement joins TRBV19 to TRBJ1-2; 8 bases are a match to TRBD1. With V trimmed by 6 bases and J by 6 bases, 12 bases remained unmatched. The CDR3 runs to 15 residues. In germline, CDR1 is LNHDA, CDR2 SQIVND (reference sequence). The CDR3 region has the DNA TGTGCCAGTAGACCCCTCCGGACAGGGCTCCATGGCTACACCTTC. Residues: CASRPLRTGLHGYTF.

The chain recombines TRBV7-2 with TRBJ2-2, with 9 nucleotides matching TRBD2. CDR1 and CDR2 from the germline V gene are SGHTA and FQGNSA. The CDR3 covers 17 residues. J was trimmed by 2 bases and V by 1 base; bases with no gene match: 5. The CDR3 region has the DNA TGTGCCAGCAGCTTAGGGGGGCTAGCGGGAAACACCGGGGAGCTGTTTTTT. This sequence encodes CASSLGGLAGNTGELFF.

A note on this clone: This sample also contains other DNA sequences that code for the same CDR3. The chain carries TRBV14 and TRBJ1-2, with TRBD1 identical over 7 bases. This CDR3 region has 13 residues. Germline V gene lookup returns CDR1 SGHDN and CDR2 FVKESK. Unmatched junction bases numbered 2, after V lost 0 bases and J lost 7 bases. CDR3 sequence reads: CASSQERTGGYTF. CDR3 DNA sequence: TGTGCCAGCAGCCAAGAAAGGACAGGTGGCTACACCTTC.

In its sample, this clone was seen a few times. This sequence joins TRBV30 and TRBJ2-1; 9 nucleotides agree with TRBD2. CDR1 and CDR2 (germline): GTSNPN, SVGIG (reference sequence). The ends lost 4 bases at V and 10 bases at J; junction bases unmatched: 5. The length of the CDR3 is 12 residues. For the CDR3, the DNA is TGTGCCTGGAATCGGCTAGCGGGGGAGCAGTTCTTC. This translates into CAWNRLAGEQFF.

This clone was picked up many times. V usage is TRBV15 and J usage is TRBJ2-1, with TRBD2 as a possible D gene (7 bases). V was shortened by 7 bases and J by 8 bases, with 18 bases between the two germline ends. The CDR3 is 14 residues long. Germline V lookup: CDR1 LNHNV, CDR2 YYDKDF (reference sequence). The CDR3 DNA sequence: TGTGCCACCAAATGGGGGGGCGGGTTCGATGAGCAGTTCTTC. Residues: CATKWGGGFDEQFF.